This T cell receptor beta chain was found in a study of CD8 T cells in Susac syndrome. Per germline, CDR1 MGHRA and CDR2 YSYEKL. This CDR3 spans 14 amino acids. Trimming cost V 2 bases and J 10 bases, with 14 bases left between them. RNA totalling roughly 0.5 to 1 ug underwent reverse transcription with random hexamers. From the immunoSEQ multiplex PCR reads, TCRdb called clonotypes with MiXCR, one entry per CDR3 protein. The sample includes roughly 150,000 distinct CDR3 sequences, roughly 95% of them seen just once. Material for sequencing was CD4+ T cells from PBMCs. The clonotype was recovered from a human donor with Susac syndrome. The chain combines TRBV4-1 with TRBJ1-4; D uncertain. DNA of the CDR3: TGCGCCAGCAGCCAATGGATAAGGGAAGGAAAACTGTTTTTT. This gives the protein CASSQWIREGKLFF.